A few counts support the clone carrying this TCR beta chain. Its antigen is not identified. Clones were sequenced by immunoSEQ multiplex PCR, and TCRdb holds only the in-frame ones, with some missing. The sample has under 200,000 clones; more than 80% are singletons. The data belong to a study of T cell responses to AZD1222 COVID-19 vaccine. Whole-study findings and limits: There were mostly white British donors and more females than males, and clonal diversity was possibly underestimated.

Trimming stripped 5 bases from V and 1 base from J, with 11 bases between. This CDR3 comprises 14 residues. Germline CDR1 is SGHVS and CDR2 is FQNEAQ. Sequenced material: peripheral blood, taken 28 days after the second dose of the MenACWY control vaccine. The chain joins TRBV7-8 to TRBJ1-1; maybe TRBD1 (5 bases). The source of this sequence is an adult who received the MenACWY meningococcal vaccine as a control. CDR3 region: CASSTGLTNTEAFF. For the CDR3, the DNA is TGTGCCAGCAGCACGGGACTTACGAACACTGAAGCTTTCTTT.